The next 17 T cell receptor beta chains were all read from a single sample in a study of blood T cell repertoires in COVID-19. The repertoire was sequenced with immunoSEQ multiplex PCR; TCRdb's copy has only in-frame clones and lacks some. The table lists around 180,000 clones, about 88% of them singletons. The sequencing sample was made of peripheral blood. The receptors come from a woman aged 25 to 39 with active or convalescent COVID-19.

The CDR3 loop reads CASAGGASREKLFF. Here the CDR3 DNA reads TGTGCCAGTGCAGGGGGCGCCTCTCGGGAAAAACTGTTTTTT. The genes are TRBV19 and TRBJ1-4; 8 nucleotides line up with TRBD1. With V trimmed by 8 bases and J by 8 bases, 10 bases remained unmatched. The CDR3 has 14 amino acids. Germline-derived CDR1 and CDR2 are LNHDA and SQIVND (reference sequence). The whole variable domain, remainder taken from reference TRBV19 and TRBJ1-4, is DGGITQSPKYLFRKEGQNVTLSCEQNLNHDAMYWYRQDPGQGLRLIYYSQIVNDFQKGDIAEGYSVSREKKESFPLTVTSAQKNPTAFYLCASAGGASREKLFFGSGTQLSVL.

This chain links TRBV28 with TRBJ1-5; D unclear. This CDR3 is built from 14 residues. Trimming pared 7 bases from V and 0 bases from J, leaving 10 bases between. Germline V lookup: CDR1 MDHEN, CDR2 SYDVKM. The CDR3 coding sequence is TGTGCCAGCACACAAGGAGGTAGCAATCAGCCCCAGCATTTT. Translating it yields CASTQGGSNQPQHF.

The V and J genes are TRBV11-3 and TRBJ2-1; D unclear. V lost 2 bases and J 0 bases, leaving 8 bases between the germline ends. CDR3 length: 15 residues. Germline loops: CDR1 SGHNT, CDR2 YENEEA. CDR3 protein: CASSLTRSSYNEQFF. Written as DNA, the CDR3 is TGTGCCAGCAGCTTAACCCGGAGCTCCTACAATGAGCAGTTCTTC.

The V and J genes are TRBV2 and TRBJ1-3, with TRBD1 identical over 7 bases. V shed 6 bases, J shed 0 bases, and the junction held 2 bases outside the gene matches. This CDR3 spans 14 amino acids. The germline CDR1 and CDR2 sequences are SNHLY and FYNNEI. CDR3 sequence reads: CASSGDSSGNTIYF. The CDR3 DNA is TGTGCCAGCAGCGGGGACAGCTCTGGAAACACCATATATTTT.

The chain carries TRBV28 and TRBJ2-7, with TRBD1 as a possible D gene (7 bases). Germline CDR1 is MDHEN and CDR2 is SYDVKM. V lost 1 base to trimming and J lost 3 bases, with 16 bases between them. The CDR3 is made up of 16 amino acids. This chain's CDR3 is CASSLSRQGGGYEQYF. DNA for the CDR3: TGTGCCAGCAGTTTATCTAGACAGGGAGGAGGCTACGAGCAGTACTTC.

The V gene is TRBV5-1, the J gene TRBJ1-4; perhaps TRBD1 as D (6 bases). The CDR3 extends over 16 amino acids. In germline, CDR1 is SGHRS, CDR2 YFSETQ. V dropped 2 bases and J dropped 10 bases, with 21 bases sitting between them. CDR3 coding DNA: TGCGCCAGCAGCTTCGGACAGACCAATTCGGGGGGAAAACTGTTTTTT. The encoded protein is CASSFGQTNSGGKLFF.

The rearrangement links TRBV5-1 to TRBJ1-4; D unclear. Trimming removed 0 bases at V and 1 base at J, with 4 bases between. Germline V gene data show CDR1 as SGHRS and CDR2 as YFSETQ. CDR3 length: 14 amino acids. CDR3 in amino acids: CASSLGGTNEKLFF. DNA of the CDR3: TGCGCCAGCAGCTTGGGCGGAACTAATGAAAAACTGTTTTTT. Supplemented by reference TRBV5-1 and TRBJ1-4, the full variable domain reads KAGVTQTPRYLIKTRGQQVTLSCSPISGHRSVSWYQQTPGQGLQFLFEYFSETQRNKGNFPGRFSGRQFSNSRSEMNVSTLELGDSALYLCASSLGGTNEKLFFGSGTQLSVL.

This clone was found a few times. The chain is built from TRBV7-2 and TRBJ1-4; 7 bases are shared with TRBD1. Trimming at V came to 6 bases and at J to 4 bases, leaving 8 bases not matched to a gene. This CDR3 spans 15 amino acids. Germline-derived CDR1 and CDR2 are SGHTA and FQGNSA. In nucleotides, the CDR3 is TGTGCCAGCAGAGATAACAGGGGCGGTAATGAAAAACTGTTTTTT. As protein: CASRDNRGGNEKLFF.

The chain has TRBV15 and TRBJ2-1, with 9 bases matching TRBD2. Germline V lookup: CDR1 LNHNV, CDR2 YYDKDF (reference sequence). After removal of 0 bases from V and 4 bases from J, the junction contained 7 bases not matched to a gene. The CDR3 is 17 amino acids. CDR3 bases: TGTGCCACCAGCAGAGATCGGGCTAGCGGGGAGTACAATGAGCAGTTCTTC. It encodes CATSRDRASGEYNEQFF.

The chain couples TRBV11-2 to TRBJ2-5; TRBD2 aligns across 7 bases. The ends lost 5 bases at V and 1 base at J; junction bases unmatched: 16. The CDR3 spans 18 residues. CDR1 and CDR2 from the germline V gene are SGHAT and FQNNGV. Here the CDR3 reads CASSVHGLGGRLQETQYF. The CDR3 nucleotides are TGTGCCAGCAGCGTCCACGGACTCGGGGGGAGACTCCAAGAGACCCAGTACTTC.

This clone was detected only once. The CDR3 here is CASSNRDRESYEQYF. The CDR3 DNA reads as TGTGCCAGCAGCAACCGGGACAGGGAATCCTACGAGCAGTACTTC. V usage is TRBV11-2 and J usage is TRBJ2-7, with 9 bases lining up with TRBD1. Germline CDR1 and CDR2: SGHAT and FQNNGV. This CDR3 region has 15 residues. V dropped 5 bases and J dropped 1; count of bases not matched to a gene: 6. Full variable domain (rest looked up from reference TRBV11-2 and TRBJ2-7): EAGVAQSPRYKIIEKRQSVAFWCNPISGHATLYWYQQILGQGPKLLIQFQNNGVVDDSQLPKDRFSAERLKGVDSTLKIQPAKLEDSAVYLCASSNRDRESYEQYFGPGTRLTVT.

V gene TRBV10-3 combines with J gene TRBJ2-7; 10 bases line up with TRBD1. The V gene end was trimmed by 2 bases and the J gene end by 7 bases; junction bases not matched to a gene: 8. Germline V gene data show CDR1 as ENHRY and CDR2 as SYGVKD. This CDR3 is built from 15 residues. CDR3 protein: CAISEPGQGREEQYF. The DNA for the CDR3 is TGTGCCATCAGTGAGCCGGGACAGGGGAGGGAGGAGCAGTACTTC.

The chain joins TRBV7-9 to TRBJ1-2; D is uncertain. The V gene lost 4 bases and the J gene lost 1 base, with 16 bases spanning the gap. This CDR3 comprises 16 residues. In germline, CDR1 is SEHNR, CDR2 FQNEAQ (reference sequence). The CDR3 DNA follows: TGTGCCAGCAGCTCGCGAAGCGTGGCGGTTAACTATGGCTACACCTTC. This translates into CASSSRSVAVNYGYTF.

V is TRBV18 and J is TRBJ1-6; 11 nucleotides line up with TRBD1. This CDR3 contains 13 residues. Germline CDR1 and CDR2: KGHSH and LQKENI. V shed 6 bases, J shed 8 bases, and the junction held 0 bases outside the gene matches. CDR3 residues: CASSGQGDSPLHF. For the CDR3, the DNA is TGTGCCAGCTCGGGACAGGGGGATTCACCCCTCCACTTT.

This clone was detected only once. The CDR3: CATSDSDYPSYNEQFF. The CDR3 region has the DNA TGTGCCACCAGTGATTCGGACTATCCCTCCTACAATGAGCAGTTCTTC. This chain connects TRBV24-1 to TRBJ2-1; D might be TRBD2 (6 bases). CDR1 is KGHDR and CDR2 is SFDVKD in the germline V gene. The length of the CDR3 is 16 residues. V shed 2 bases and J shed 0 bases, with 10 bases lying between them.

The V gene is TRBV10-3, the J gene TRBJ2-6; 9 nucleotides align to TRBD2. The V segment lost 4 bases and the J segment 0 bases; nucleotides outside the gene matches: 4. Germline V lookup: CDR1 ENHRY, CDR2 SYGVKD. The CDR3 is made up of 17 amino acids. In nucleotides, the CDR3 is TGTGCCATCAGTGTAGCGGGGGACCCCTCTGGGGCCAACGTCCTGACTTTC. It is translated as CAISVAGDPSGANVLTF.

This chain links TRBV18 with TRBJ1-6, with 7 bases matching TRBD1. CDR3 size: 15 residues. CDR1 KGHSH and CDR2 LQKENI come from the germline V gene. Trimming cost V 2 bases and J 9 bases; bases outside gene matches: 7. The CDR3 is CASSPGRGDGSPLHF. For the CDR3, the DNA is TGTGCCAGCTCACCAGGCAGGGGGGATGGTTCACCCCTCCACTTT.